Listed here are 25 T cell receptor beta chains from one sample, sequenced in a study of response to subunit inactivated influenza vaccine. Via MiXCR, TCRdb re-called the RT-PCR reads, giving one row per CDR3 protein. Seen here are about 520,000 distinct CDR3 sequences, approximately 7.2% observed once, and the top ten hold around 13%. This specimen was PBMCs from blood, taken roughly 24 months after vaccination. These receptors all stem from a man aged 45 to 70 who received an inactivated influenza vaccine.

This chain connects TRBV20-1 to TRBJ1-1; D unresolved. V was shortened by 5 bases and J by 7 bases, with 14 bases between the two germline ends. The germline CDR1 and CDR2 sequences are DFQATT and SNEGSKA (reference sequence). The CDR3 spans 12 residues. The CDR3 sequence: CSASIISGEAFF. The CDR3 coding sequence is TGCAGTGCTTCCATTATATCGGGTGAAGCTTTCTTT.

V and J are TRBV6-2 or TRBV6-3 and TRBJ1-2; possibly TRBD1 for D (5 bases). Germline CDR1 reads MNHEY; CDR2 reads SVGEGT. CDR3 size: 13 residues. V was clipped by 0 bases and J by 8 bases, with 10 bases between them. The CDR3 sequence: CASSYSGRLGYTF. DNA for the CDR3: TGTGCCAGCAGTTACTCGGGACGGTTGGGCTACACCTTC.

CDR3: CASSLGQGREEKLFF. The CDR3 region has the DNA TGTGCCAGCAGCTTAGGACAGGGAAGAGAGGAAAAACTGTTTTTT. The chain uses TRBV11-2 and TRBJ1-4; 7 bases agree with TRBD1. Per germline, CDR1 SGHAT and CDR2 FQNNGV. The CDR3 has 15 residues. Germline trimming cut 1 base from V and 8 bases from J; bases unmatched to any gene: 7.

The CDR3 is CASSLSTSGGSDTQYF. The CDR3 bases are TGTGCCAGCAGCTTATCCACGAGCGGGGGATCGGATACGCAGTATTTT. This chain links TRBV7-2 with TRBJ2-3, with 8 bases fitting TRBD2. The CDR3 has 16 amino acids. In germline, CDR1 is SGHTA, CDR2 FQGNSA. Trimming cost V 2 bases and J 6 bases; bases outside gene matches: 10.

This clonotype was observed once. This may come from a read error, since a much larger clone is one base off. This rearrangement joins TRBV20-1 to TRBJ1-3; D perhaps matches TRBD1 (6 bases). Germline CDR1 DFQATT, CDR2 SNEGSKA (reference sequence). The CDR3 is 14 residues long. CDR3 region: CSARDSRSGNAIYF. The CDR3 DNA follows: TGCAGTGCTAGGGACAGCCGCTCTGGAAACGCCATATATTTT.

In the case of this clonotype: This may come from a read error, since a much larger clone is one base off. The V and J genes are TRBV28 and TRBJ2-1; D uncertain. This CDR3 spans 12 amino acids. Trimming pared 6 bases from V and 9 bases from J, leaving 12 bases between. Germline V gene sequence: CDR1 MDHEN, CDR2 SYDVKM. The CDR3 DNA reads as TGTGCCAGCAGGAGTGGGCTTATTGAGCAGTTCTTC. Amino acids: CASRSGLIEQFF.

This clonotype was detected ten times or more. The chain has TRBV5-1 and TRBJ2-7; the D is unclear. Per germline, CDR1 SGHRS and CDR2 YFSETQ. V lost 6 bases and J lost 5, with 18 bases in between. CDR3 length: 14 amino acids. The CDR3 DNA sequence: TGCGCCAGCACCCCGGGCATGCCGGCCCACGAGCAGTACTTC. Amino acid sequence: CASTPGMPAHEQYF.

There are a few counts of this clonotype. The chain joins TRBV3-1 to TRBJ1-6; 9 bases align to TRBD1. CDR1 is LGHDT and CDR2 is YNNKEL in the germline V gene (reference sequence). The CDR3 is 15 amino acids. V lost 6 bases, J lost 9 bases, and 9 bases stayed unmatched. CDR3 residues: CASRSTGGRVSPLHF. The CDR3, as DNA: TGTGCCAGCAGATCAACAGGGGGCAGGGTTTCACCCCTCCACTTT.

The genes are TRBV12-3 or TRBV12-4 and TRBJ1-3, with no clear D. V dropped 6 bases and J dropped 2 bases, with 8 bases sitting between them. This CDR3 region has 13 residues. CDR3 loop: CASRYLAGNTIYF. The CDR3 coding sequence is TGTGCCAGCAGATATCTTGCTGGAAACACCATATATTTT.

This clonotype was observed at least ten times. V gene TRBV5-1 combines with J gene TRBJ2-1, with 14 bases lining up with TRBD2. This CDR3 is built from 17 residues. Germline CDR1 is SGHRS and CDR2 is YFSETQ. Germline trimming cut 3 bases from V and 6 bases from J; bases unmatched to any gene: 8. The CDR3 spells CASSSTSGRALINEQFF. The CDR3 DNA reads TGCGCCAGCAGCTCGACTAGCGGGAGGGCCTTAATCAATGAGCAGTTCTTC.

The sample holds many counts of this clonotype. The rearrangement joins TRBV5-1 to TRBJ2-2, with 11 bases lining up with TRBD1. The V and J ends lost 4 bases and 10 bases, in that order; junction bases with no gene match: 9. The CDR3 extends over 15 amino acids. The germline V gene encodes CDR1 SGHRS and CDR2 YFSETQ. For the CDR3, the DNA is TGCGCCAGCAGCGTGGGACAGGGGGTGTTGGAGGAGCTGTTTTTT. This sequence encodes CASSVGQGVLEELFF.

A few counts support this clonotype. The rearrangement joins TRBV10-3 to TRBJ2-2; D is perhaps TRBD2 (6 bases). The germline CDR1 and CDR2 sequences are ENHRY and SYGVKD. This CDR3 region has 15 residues. V gave up 6 bases and J gave up 3 bases, with 14 bases separating them. The DNA for the CDR3 is TGTGCCATCAGGCCGTCTAGCGCCGACACCGGGGAGCTGTTTTTT. Amino acid sequence: CAIRPSSADTGELFF.

This clonotype has at least ten counts. The DNA of the CDR3 is TGTGCCAGCAGTTCGGACAGGGTGGGGGAGACCCAGTACTTC. As protein: CASSSDRVGETQYF. The chain joins TRBV28 to TRBJ2-5; 8 bases fit TRBD1. After removal of 4 bases from V and 5 bases from J, the junction contained 6 bases not matched to a gene. CDR1 is MDHEN, CDR2 SYDVKM, per germline. The length of the CDR3 is 14 residues.

This clonotype has just a few counts. The chain uses TRBV24-1 and TRBJ2-3, with 7 positions matching TRBD2. The junction had 2 bases not matched to a gene; V was cut back by 3 bases and J by 3 bases. Germline V gives CDR1 KGHDR, CDR2 SFDVKD. The CDR3 is 14 residues long. This CDR3 is CATSDRGETDTQYF. DNA of the CDR3: TGTGCCACCAGTGATCGGGGGGAGACAGATACGCAGTATTTT.

The chain uses TRBV29-1 and TRBJ2-3; no clear D gene. The V and J ends lost 7 bases and 6 bases respectively, with 8 bases between them. This CDR3 has 10 amino acids. Germline assignment: CDR1 SQVTM and CDR2 ANQGSEA. The CDR3, as DNA: TGCAGCGGCCATTTGGATACGCAGTATTTT. This codes for CSGHLDTQYF.

This clonotype was seen a handful of times. V and J are TRBV15 and TRBJ2-5, with TRBD2 identical over 11 bases. Germline CDR1 and CDR2: LNHNV and YYDKDF (reference sequence). This CDR3 contains 16 residues. J gave up 2 bases and V 0 bases, and 2 bases lay outside the gene matches. The CDR3 reads CATSRERTSGQETQYF. The CDR3 region has the DNA TGTGCCACCAGCAGAGAAAGGACTAGCGGGCAAGAGACCCAGTACTTC.

In this sample, this clonotype turned up a few times. The V gene is TRBV29-1, the J gene TRBJ2-7; D remains unclear. There are 16 residues in the CDR3. V dropped 4 bases and J dropped 1 base, with 20 bases sitting between them. Germline CDR1 is SQVTM and CDR2 is ANQGSEA. The chain's CDR3 is CSVVVLERSPSYEQYF. CDR3 nucleotides: TGCAGCGTTGTGGTATTGGAACGGTCCCCTTCCTACGAGCAGTACTTC.

This rearrangement joins TRBV5-1 to TRBJ2-7; 7 bases align to TRBD1. The CDR3 is made up of 15 amino acids. Germline lookup yields CDR1 SGHRS and CDR2 YFSETQ. J was trimmed by 4 bases and V by 2 bases; bases with no gene match: 9. CDR3 sequence (DNA): TGCGCCAGCAGCTTACGGTCCCGGGACAGTTACGAGCAGTACTTC. Translating it yields CASSLRSRDSYEQYF.

The chain joins TRBV7-8 to TRBJ2-5; D call uncertain. The CDR3 spans 15 residues. Trimming stripped 5 bases from V and 4 bases from J, with 17 bases between. Germline V CDR1 and CDR2: SGHVS, FQNEAQ. The CDR3 spells CASSRSNPLGETQYF. The CDR3 DNA follows: TGTGCCAGCAGCCGCAGCAACCCCCTGGGAGAGACCCAGTACTTC. The variable domain in full, with the rest retrieved from reference TRBV7-8 and TRBJ2-5, is GAGVSQSPRYKVAKRGQDVALRCDPISGHVSLFWYQQALGQGPEFLTYFQNEAQLDKSGLPSDRFFAERPEGSVSTLKIQRTQQEDSAVYLCASSRSNPLGETQYFGPGTRLLVL.

This clonotype has a count of ten or more. The chain is built from TRBV6-5 and TRBJ2-2; a weak D match, TRBD2 (7 bases). The CDR3 is made up of 15 amino acids. V shed 1 base and J shed 4 bases, with 10 bases lying between them. Per germline, CDR1 MNHEY and CDR2 SVGAGI. As DNA, the CDR3 is TGTGCCAGCAGTTACTGGGGGGGCGGCACCGGGGAGCTGTTTTTT. As protein: CASSYWGGGTGELFF.

The chain links TRBV7-2 to TRBJ2-5, with TRBD1 matching 7 bases. Trimming took 6 bases from V and 5 from J; bases not matched to a gene: 9. Looked up from germline, CDR1 is SGHTA and CDR2 is FQGNSA. The CDR3 consists of 14 residues. CDR3 nucleotides: TGTGCCAGCAGTTACTACAGGGGCCAGGAGACCCAGTACTTC. Its translation: CASSYYRGQETQYF. Supplemented by reference TRBV7-2 and TRBJ2-5, the full variable domain reads GAGVSQSPSNKVTEKGKDVELRCDPISGHTALYWYRQSLGQGLEFLIYFQGNSAPDKSGLPSDRFSAERTGGSVSTLTIQRTQQEDSAVYLCASSYYRGQETQYFGPGTRLLVL.

This clonotype was observed a few times. The rearrangement links TRBV21-1 to TRBJ1-6; TRBD1 was called by the table and not checked on the DNA. TRBV21-1 is an annotated pseudogene. The CDR3 covers 16 residues. Written as DNA, the CDR3 is TGTGCCAGCAGCAAAAAGGGGAACAGTTGGAATTCACCCCTCCACTTT. Translation gives CASSKKGNSWNSPLHF.

This clonotype was seen a few times. The J gene is TRBJ2-7, the V gene TRBV7-2, with no clear D. Per the germline V gene, CDR1 is SGHTA and CDR2 is FQGNSA. The ends were cut back, 1 base at V and 2 bases at J, with 6 bases in the middle. There are 13 residues in the CDR3. This CDR3 is CASSLGPPYEQYF. The CDR3 bases are TGTGCCAGCAGCTTAGGCCCCCCCTACGAGCAGTACTTC. Complete variable domain (other parts from reference TRBV7-2 and TRBJ2-7): GAGVSQSPSNKVTEKGKDVELRCDPISGHTALYWYRQSLGQGLEFLIYFQGNSAPDKSGLPSDRFSAERTGGSVSTLTIQRTQQEDSAVYLCASSLGPPYEQYFGPGTRLTVT.

In its sample, this clonotype was seen many times. The chain has TRBV20-1 and TRBJ2-7; 7 bases match TRBD1. The V and J ends lost 6 bases and 0 bases, in that order; junction bases with no gene match: 2. In germline, CDR1 is DFQATT, CDR2 SNEGSKA (reference sequence). This CDR3 is built from 12 residues. The CDR3 protein is CSARQGSYEQYF. The DNA of the CDR3 is TGCAGTGCAAGACAGGGCTCCTACGAGCAGTACTTC.

V gene TRBV3-1 combines with J gene TRBJ2-5; no firm D call. The CDR3 has 13 amino acids. V shed 2 bases and J shed 1 base, with 5 bases lying between them. Germline CDR1 and CDR2: LGHDT and YNNKEL (reference sequence). CDR3 nucleotides: TGTGCCAGCAGCCAAAGCTCCCAAGAGACCCAGTACTTC. It translates to CASSQSSQETQYF.